These 27 T cell receptor beta chains originate from one sample sequenced in a study of OX40 agonist ivuxolimab in advanced cancers. Clones were sequenced by immunoSEQ multiplex PCR, and TCRdb holds only the in-frame ones, with some missing. Here the sample spans about 50,000 clones, roughly nine tenths being singletons. This specimen was CD4+ or CD8+ T cells sorted from blood, taken in a trial of the OX40 agonist ivuxolimab. Receptors originate from an adult with an advanced solid tumor such as melanoma, head and neck, liver or kidney cancer.

V is TRBV4-1 and J is TRBJ2-3, with D unresolved. The CDR3 has 12 amino acids. Trimming left V 5 bases short and J 2 bases short, with 5 bases between. Germline V lookup: CDR1 MGHRA, CDR2 YSYEKL. In DNA form, the CDR3 reads TGCGCCAGCAGCGGAGCCACAGATACGCAGTATTTT. This sequence encodes CASSGATDTQYF.

This clone was observed a single time. J is TRBJ2-1 and V is TRBV19, with D perhaps matching TRBD1 (5 bases). Germline lookup yields CDR1 LNHDA and CDR2 SQIVND (reference sequence). The CDR3 loop spans 15 amino acids. The ends were cut back, 3 bases at V and 2 bases at J, with 11 bases in the middle. This CDR3 is CASSISPGTYNEQFF. CDR3 sequence (DNA): TGTGCCAGTAGTATTTCCCCAGGGACCTACAATGAGCAGTTCTTC.

The rearrangement uses TRBV29-1 and TRBJ1-2; D is uncertain. CDR3 length: 12 amino acids. With 4 bases removed from V and 8 bases from J, the gap between germline ends came to 14 bases. CDR1 and CDR2 (germline): SQVTM, ANQGSEA. Here the CDR3 DNA reads TGCAGCGTTGTGTGGGGTGAGGGAGGCTACACCTTC. It is translated as CSVVWGEGGYTF.

The chain recombines TRBV27 with TRBJ2-5, with TRBD1 matching 8 bases. The CDR3 extends over 18 amino acids. The germline V gene encodes CDR1 MNHEY and CDR2 SMNVEV (reference sequence). The junction had 18 bases not matched to a gene; V was cut back by 5 bases and J by 4 bases. In nucleotides, the CDR3 is TGTGCCAGCAGTCCCCTCCCTGGACAGGGAGAATTTCGAGAGACCCAGTACTTC. Its translation is CASSPLPGQGEFRETQYF.

The V call is TRBV5-1, the J call TRBJ2-1; TRBD2 matches 8 bases. V shed 5 bases and J 3 bases; nucleotides not matched to a gene: 4. The CDR3 length is 14 residues. Germline values: CDR1 SGHRS, CDR2 YFSETQ. The CDR3 DNA sequence: TGCGCCAGCAGAAACCTAGCGGGCTACAATGAGCAGTTCTTC. Translation: CASRNLAGYNEQFF.

The chain is built from TRBV4-1 and TRBJ1-2; D unresolved. Trimming left V 3 bases short and J 1 base short, with 12 bases between. The CDR3 length is 15 residues. The germline CDR1 and CDR2 sequences are MGHRA and YSYEKL. CDR3 DNA sequence: TGCGCCAGCAGCCACCAGGAGGGAGTTAACTATGGCTACACCTTC. Translation: CASSHQEGVNYGYTF.

This clone was seen a handful of times. The J gene is TRBJ1-1, the V gene TRBV7-6, with 9 bases fitting TRBD1. After removal of 8 bases from V and 2 bases from J, the junction contained 6 bases not matched to a gene. Germline lookup yields CDR1 SGHVS and CDR2 FNYEAQ. This CDR3 is 14 amino acids long. In DNA form, the CDR3 reads TGTGCCAGCCAAACGGGACAGGGAAACACTGAAGCTTTCTTT. Encoded protein: CASQTGQGNTEAFF.

This clone was seen a few times. The chain carries TRBV27 and TRBJ2-3; D unresolved. Germline assignment: CDR1 MNHEY and CDR2 SMNVEV (reference sequence). The length of the CDR3 is 14 residues. The V end lost 3 bases, the J end lost 2 bases, and 9 bases lay between the germline ends. CDR3 protein: CASSFVSHTDTQYF. CDR3 sequence (DNA): TGTGCCAGCAGTTTCGTTTCTCACACAGATACGCAGTATTTT.

This chain links TRBV6-4 with TRBJ1-1; 7 nucleotides agree with TRBD1. J lost 3 bases, V lost 4 bases, and 5 bases had no gene match. The CDR3 sequence is 14 residues long. Germline CDR1 MRHNA, CDR2 SNTAGT. CDR3 region: CASSASTGDTEAFF. DNA of the CDR3: TGTGCCAGCAGTGCCTCAACAGGGGACACTGAAGCTTTCTTT.

This clone was seen just once. The DNA of the CDR3 is TGTGCCAGCAGCTTGGCGACTAGCGGGGGTACAGATACGCAGTATTTT. This translates into CASSLATSGGTDTQYF. V usage is TRBV5-8 and J usage is TRBJ2-3; 12 bases agree with TRBD2. This CDR3 is built from 16 residues. With V trimmed by 0 bases and J by 3 bases, 2 bases remained unmatched. Germline V gene sequence: CDR1 SGHTS, CDR2 YDEGEE.

V gene TRBV6-4 combines with J gene TRBJ2-1; unclear D gene. The CDR3 extends over 16 amino acids. Germline-derived CDR1 and CDR2 are MRHNA and SNTAGT. The V and J ends lost 3 bases and 2 bases respectively, with 14 bases between them. CDR3 amino acids: CASSEVATLPYNEQFF. The CDR3 DNA is TGTGCCAGCAGTGAAGTGGCAACTCTCCCCTACAATGAGCAGTTCTTC.

The chain carries TRBV7-7 and TRBJ2-1, with 11 bases that match TRBD2. CDR1 SSHAT and CDR2 FNYEAQ come from the germline V gene (reference sequence). This CDR3 is built from 17 residues. V was pared by 5 bases and J by 4 bases, with 10 bases of the junction left unmatched. The CDR3 coding sequence is TGTGCCAGCAGCATCGACACTAGCGGGAGCCCTTACAATGAGCAGTTCTTC. Translating gives CASSIDTSGSPYNEQFF.

The chain couples TRBV5-1 to TRBJ2-1; D not certain. Germline V gene lookup returns CDR1 SGHRS and CDR2 YFSETQ. This CDR3 is 12 amino acids long. Trimming took off 6 bases at V and 5 bases at J, with 9 bases between the two ends. CDR3: CASNEMDNEQFF. The DNA for the CDR3 is TGCGCCAGCAACGAAATGGACAATGAGCAGTTCTTC.

The rearrangement links TRBV7-9 to TRBJ2-2, with no clear D. The V end lost 4 bases, the J end lost 3 bases, and 6 bases lay between the germline ends. In germline, CDR1 is SEHNR, CDR2 FQNEAQ (reference sequence). The CDR3 has 13 amino acids. The CDR3 loop reads CASSYSDTGELFF. Here the CDR3 DNA reads TGTGCCAGCAGCTATTCTGACACCGGGGAGCTGTTTTTT.

The chain uses TRBV6-5 and TRBJ2-7; 11 nucleotides agree with TRBD2. CDR3 length: 15 residues. In germline, CDR1 is MNHEY, CDR2 SVGAGI. V lost 6 bases, J lost 2 bases, and 6 bases stayed unmatched. The CDR3 DNA reads as TGTGCCAGCAGACCTGGACTAGCGGGTCCCTACGAGCAGTACTTC. Amino acid sequence: CASRPGLAGPYEQYF.

CDR3 protein: CASLTGGTEAFF. Written as DNA, the CDR3 is TGTGCCAGCCTGACAGGGGGTACTGAAGCTTTCTTT. The V gene is TRBV27, the J gene TRBJ1-1, with 9 bases that match TRBD1. J was trimmed by 5 bases and V by 8 bases; bases with no gene match: 3. CDR3 size: 12 residues. Germline loops: CDR1 MNHEY, CDR2 SMNVEV (reference sequence).

The chain is built from TRBV5-5 and TRBJ2-7, with D possibly TRBD1 on 5 matching bases. Trimming removed 0 bases from V and 5 bases from J, with 15 bases in between. This CDR3 region has 15 residues. Germline CDR1 reads SGHKS; CDR2 reads YYEKEE (reference sequence). As DNA, the CDR3 is TGTGCCAGCAGCTTGGCCCAGGGTTCCGTCCACGAGCAGTACTTC. It specifies CASSLAQGSVHEQYF.

This chain connects TRBV27 to TRBJ1-1, with D unclear. Trimming removed 3 bases at V and 4 bases at J, with 9 bases between. Per germline, CDR1 MNHEY and CDR2 SMNVEV (reference sequence). CDR3 length equals 13 residues. CDR3 residues: CASSFKGITEAFF. CDR3 bases: TGTGCCAGCAGTTTTAAGGGAATCACTGAAGCTTTCTTT.

The chain couples TRBV7-9 to TRBJ1-2; 9 bases fit TRBD1. V was pared by 0 bases and J by 4 bases, with 6 bases of the junction left unmatched. Germline-derived CDR1 and CDR2 are SEHNR and FQNEAQ (reference sequence). This CDR3 region has 16 residues. The CDR3 region is CASSLARDRESYGYTF. The CDR3 DNA is TGTGCCAGCAGCTTAGCGCGGGACAGGGAATCCTATGGCTACACCTTC.

The V call is TRBV29-1, the J call TRBJ2-2, with D perhaps matching TRBD1 or TRBD2 (6 bases each). The CDR3 runs 14 residues. Germline V gene lookup returns CDR1 SQVTM and CDR2 ANQGSEA. V shed 4 bases and J shed 6 bases, with 15 bases lying between them. CDR3 sequence (DNA): TGCAGCGTTGGATCCGGGGGCCGTTCCGGGGAGCTGTTTTTT. It encodes CSVGSGGRSGELFF.

The chain uses TRBV4-3 and TRBJ2-1; 7 nucleotides align to TRBD2. Germline V gene lookup returns CDR1 LGHNA and CDR2 YSLEER. The V gene end was trimmed by 1 base and the J gene end by 5 bases; junction bases not matched to a gene: 5. This CDR3 region has 15 residues. The chain's CDR3 is CASSQVGGSHNEQFF. DNA for the CDR3: TGCGCCAGCAGCCAAGTAGGCGGGAGCCACAATGAGCAGTTCTTC.

This clone rates as medium-sized. The chain links TRBV5-6 to TRBJ1-2, with a weak D call TRBD1 (6 bases). The CDR3 runs to 14 residues. V lost 5 bases, J lost 8 bases, and 19 bases lay in between. Per the germline V gene, CDR1 is SGHDT and CDR2 is YYEEEE. The CDR3 region is CASRARMGAVGYTF. In DNA form, the CDR3 reads TGTGCCAGCAGGGCTCGAATGGGGGCTGTGGGCTACACCTTC.

The J gene is TRBJ1-5, the V gene TRBV4-1, with D uncertain. Trimming took 2 bases from V and 1 from J, leaving 9 bases between them. This CDR3 region has 15 residues. Germline CDR1 reads MGHRA; CDR2 reads YSYEKL. CDR3 nucleotide sequence: TGCGCCAGCAGCCAAATGGTGGGCAGCAATCAGCCCCAGCATTTT. Protein sequence: CASSQMVGSNQPQHF.

This chain uses TRBV27 with TRBJ2-7, with 13 bases identical to TRBD2. The length of the CDR3 is 17 residues. V was pared by 6 bases and J by 2 bases, with 10 bases of the junction left unmatched. In germline, CDR1 is MNHEY, CDR2 SMNVEV (reference sequence). The CDR3 bases are TGTGCCAGCAGCCCCGGACTAGCGGGAGCCGTGACCTACGAGCAGTACTTC. Protein: CASSPGLAGAVTYEQYF.

The rearrangement joins TRBV6-5 to TRBJ1-5; tentatively, D is TRBD1 (5 bases). In germline, CDR1 is MNHEY, CDR2 SVGAGI. V lost 5 bases and J lost 5, with 13 bases in between. CDR3 length: 14 amino acids. The CDR3 reads CASSLTVYDQPQHF. The DNA for the CDR3 is TGTGCCAGCAGTCTGACAGTCTACGATCAGCCCCAGCATTTT.

J is TRBJ1-5 and V is TRBV30; D might be TRBD1 (6 bases). The CDR3 is 14 residues long. V lost 0 bases, J lost 6 bases, and 12 bases lay in between. Germline-derived CDR1 and CDR2 are GTSNPN and SVGIG (reference sequence). In DNA form, the CDR3 reads TGTGCCTGGAGTGTGGGGGGGGCTGGTCAGCCCCAGCATTTT. Protein sequence: CAWSVGGAGQPQHF.

The chain couples TRBV28 to TRBJ2-7; D is perhaps TRBD2 (6 bases). The germline gives CDR1 MDHEN, CDR2 SYDVKM. V lost 6 bases and J lost 0, with 15 bases in between. CDR3 length equals 15 residues. Here the CDR3 reads CASRSPIGSSYEQYV. CDR3 in DNA: TGTGCCAGCAGATCCCCGATCGGGAGCTCCTACGAGCAGTACGTC.